This TCR beta chain was retrieved from a study of blood T cell repertoires in COVID-19. Study in general: Donors in the United States, Italy and Spain gave samples during acute or convalescent COVID-19. From T cells, B-cell-depleted T cells, or PBMCs came the material, which was cDNA or gDNA.

Germline V gene lookup returns CDR1 SSHAT and CDR2 FNYEAQ (reference sequence). The CDR3 length is 15 residues. Under the authors' procedure: Estimation of nucleated cell counts relied on the amplification of reference gene primers. TCRdb's table, derived via immunoSEQ multiplex PCR, lists solely in-frame clones and lacks some. Clonal size and the V and J genes are those of that table, whereas D and trimming came from the DNA. The sample lists roughly 100,000 clones; approximately 81% were seen once. In the case of this clone: One end of the junction varies from germline; a read error may be responsible.

The receptor comes from a man at least 80 years old with acute or convalescent COVID-19. The specimen sequenced was peripheral blood. The chain is built from TRBV7-7 and TRBJ2-5; 10 bases map to TRBD1. CDR3 nucleotide sequence: TGTGCTAGCAGCCCTCGACAGGGGGCAGGAGAGACCCAGTACTTC. It yields the protein CASSPRQGAGETQYF.